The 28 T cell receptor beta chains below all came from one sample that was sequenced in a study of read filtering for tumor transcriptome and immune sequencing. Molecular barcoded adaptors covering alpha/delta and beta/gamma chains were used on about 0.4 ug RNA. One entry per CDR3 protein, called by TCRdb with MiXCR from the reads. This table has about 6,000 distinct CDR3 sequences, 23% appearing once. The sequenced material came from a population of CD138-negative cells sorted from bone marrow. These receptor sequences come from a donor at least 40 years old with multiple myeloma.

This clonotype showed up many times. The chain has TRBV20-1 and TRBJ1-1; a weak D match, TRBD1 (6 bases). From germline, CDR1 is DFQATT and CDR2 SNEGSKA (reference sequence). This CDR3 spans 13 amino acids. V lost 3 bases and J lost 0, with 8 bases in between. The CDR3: CSARDRMNTEAFF. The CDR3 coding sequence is TGCAGTGCTAGGGACAGAATGAACACTGAAGCTTTCTTT.

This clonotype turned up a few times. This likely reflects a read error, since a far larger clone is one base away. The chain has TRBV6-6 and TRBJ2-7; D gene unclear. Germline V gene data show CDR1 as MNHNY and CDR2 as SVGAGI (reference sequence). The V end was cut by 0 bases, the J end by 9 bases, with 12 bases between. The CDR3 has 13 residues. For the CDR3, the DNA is TGTGCCAGCAGTTACTCGGGTGATGACGGGCAGTACTTC. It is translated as CASSYSGDDGQYF.

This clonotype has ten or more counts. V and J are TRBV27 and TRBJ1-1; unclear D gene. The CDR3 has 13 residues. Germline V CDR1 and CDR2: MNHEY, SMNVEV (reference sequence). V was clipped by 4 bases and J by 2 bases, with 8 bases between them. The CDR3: CASSWTVNTEAFF. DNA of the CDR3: TGTGCCAGCAGTTGGACCGTTAACACTGAAGCTTTCTTT.

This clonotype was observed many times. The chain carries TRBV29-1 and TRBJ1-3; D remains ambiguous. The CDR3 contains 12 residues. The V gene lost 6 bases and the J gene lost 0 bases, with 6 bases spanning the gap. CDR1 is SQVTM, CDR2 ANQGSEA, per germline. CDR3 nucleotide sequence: TGCAGCGTGGCCGTCTCTGGAAACACCATATATTTT. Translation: CSVAVSGNTIYF. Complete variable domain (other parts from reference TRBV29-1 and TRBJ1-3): SAVISQKPSRDICQRGTSLTIQCQVDSQVTMMFWYRQQPGQSLTLIATANQGSEATYESGFVIDKFPISRPNLTFSTLTVSNMSPEDSSIYLCSVAVSGNTIYFGEGSWLTVV.

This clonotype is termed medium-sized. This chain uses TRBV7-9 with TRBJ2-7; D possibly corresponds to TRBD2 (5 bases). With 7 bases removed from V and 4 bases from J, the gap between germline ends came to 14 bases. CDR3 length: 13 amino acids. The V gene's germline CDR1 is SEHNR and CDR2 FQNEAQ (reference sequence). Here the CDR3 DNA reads TGTGCCAGCACTCCGGGGAATGGGTACGAGCAGTACTTC. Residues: CASTPGNGYEQYF.

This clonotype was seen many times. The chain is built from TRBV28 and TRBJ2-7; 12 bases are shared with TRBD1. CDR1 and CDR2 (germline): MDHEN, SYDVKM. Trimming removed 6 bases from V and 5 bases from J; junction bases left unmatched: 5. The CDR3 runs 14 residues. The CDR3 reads CASRPGQGANEQYF. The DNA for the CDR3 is TGTGCCAGCAGGCCGGGACAGGGGGCGAACGAGCAGTACTTC.

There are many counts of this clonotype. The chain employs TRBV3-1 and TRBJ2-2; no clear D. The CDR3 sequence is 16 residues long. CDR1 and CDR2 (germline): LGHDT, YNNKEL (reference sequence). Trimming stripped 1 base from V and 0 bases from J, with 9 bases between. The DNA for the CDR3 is TGTGCCAGCAGCCAAGGACGGCCTACGAACACCGGGGAGCTGTTTTTT. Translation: CASSQGRPTNTGELFF.

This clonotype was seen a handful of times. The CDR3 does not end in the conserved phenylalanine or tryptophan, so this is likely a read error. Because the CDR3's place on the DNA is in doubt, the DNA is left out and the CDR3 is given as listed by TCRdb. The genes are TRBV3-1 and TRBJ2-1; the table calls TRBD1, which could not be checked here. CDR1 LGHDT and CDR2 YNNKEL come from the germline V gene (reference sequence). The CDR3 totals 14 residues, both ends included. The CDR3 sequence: CASSRGLSYNEQSL.

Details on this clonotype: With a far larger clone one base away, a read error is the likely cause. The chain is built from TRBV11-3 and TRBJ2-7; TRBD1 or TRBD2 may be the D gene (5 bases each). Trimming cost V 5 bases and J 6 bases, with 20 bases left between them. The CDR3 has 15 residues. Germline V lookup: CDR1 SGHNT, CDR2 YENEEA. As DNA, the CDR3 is TGTGCCAGCAGCCCTTATTATTCGGGACGAAGCGAGCAGTACTTC. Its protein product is CASSPYYSGRSEQYF. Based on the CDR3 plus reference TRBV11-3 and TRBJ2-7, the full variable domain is EAGVVQSPRYKIIEKKQPVAFWCNPISGHNTLYWYLQNLGQGPELLIRYENEEAVDDSQLPKDRFSAERLKGVDSTLKIQPAELGDSAVYLCASSPYYSGRSEQYFGPGTRLTVT.

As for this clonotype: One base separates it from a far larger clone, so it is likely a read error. The CDR3 region is CASSLAGEDAQYF. CDR3 nucleotides: TGTGCCAGCAGCTTAGCGGGCGAAGATGCGCAGTATTTT. V and J are TRBV7-2 and TRBJ1-4; D is undetermined. The DNA matches TRBJ2-3 better at its end, which makes the J call doubtful. CDR1 and CDR2 from the germline V gene are SGHTA and FQGNSA. CDR3 length equals 13 residues.

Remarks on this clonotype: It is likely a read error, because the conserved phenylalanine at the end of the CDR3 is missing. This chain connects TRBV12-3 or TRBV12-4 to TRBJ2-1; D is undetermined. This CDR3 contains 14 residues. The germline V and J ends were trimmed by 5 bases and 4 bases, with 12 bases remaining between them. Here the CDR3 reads CASSPPPLYNEQFL. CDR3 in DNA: TGTGCCAGCAGTCCCCCCCCACTATACAATGAGCAGTTCCTC.

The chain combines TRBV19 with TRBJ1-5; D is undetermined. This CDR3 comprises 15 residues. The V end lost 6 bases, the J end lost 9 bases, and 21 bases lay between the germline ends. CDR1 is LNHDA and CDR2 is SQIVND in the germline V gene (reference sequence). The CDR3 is CASSPKQGAARPQHF. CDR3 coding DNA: TGTGCCAGTAGCCCAAAGCAAGGAGCGGCTCGGCCCCAGCATTTT.

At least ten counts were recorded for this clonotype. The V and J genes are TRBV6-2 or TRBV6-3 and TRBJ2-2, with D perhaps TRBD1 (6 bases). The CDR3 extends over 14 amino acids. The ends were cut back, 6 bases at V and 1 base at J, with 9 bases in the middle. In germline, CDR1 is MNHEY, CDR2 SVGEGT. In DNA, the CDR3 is TGTGCCAGCAGAGGGACAAAGAACACCGGGGAGCTGTTTTTT. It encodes CASRGTKNTGELFF.

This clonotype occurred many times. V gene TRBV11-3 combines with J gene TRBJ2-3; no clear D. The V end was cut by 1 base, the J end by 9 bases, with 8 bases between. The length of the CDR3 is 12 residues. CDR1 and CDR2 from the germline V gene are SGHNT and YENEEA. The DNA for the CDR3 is TGTGCCAGCAGCTTAGGACCGAGGACGCAGTATTTT. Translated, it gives CASSLGPRTQYF.

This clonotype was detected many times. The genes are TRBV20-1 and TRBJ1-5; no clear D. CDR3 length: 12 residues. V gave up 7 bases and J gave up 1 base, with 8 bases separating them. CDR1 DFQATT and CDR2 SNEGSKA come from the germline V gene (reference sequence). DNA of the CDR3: TGCAGTGTGGGTGAGAGCAATCAGCCCCAGCATTTT. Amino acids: CSVGESNQPQHF.

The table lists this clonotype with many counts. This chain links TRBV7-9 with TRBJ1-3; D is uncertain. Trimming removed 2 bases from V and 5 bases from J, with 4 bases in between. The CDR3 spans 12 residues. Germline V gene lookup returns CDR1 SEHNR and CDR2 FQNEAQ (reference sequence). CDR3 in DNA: TGTGCCAGCAGCTTAATTAGAAACACCATATATTTT. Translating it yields CASSLIRNTIYF.

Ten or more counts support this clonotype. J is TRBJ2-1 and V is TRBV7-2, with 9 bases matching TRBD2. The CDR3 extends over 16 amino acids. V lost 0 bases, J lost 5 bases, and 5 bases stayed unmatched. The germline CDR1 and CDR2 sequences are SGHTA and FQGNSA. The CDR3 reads CASSLAVSGGHNEQFF. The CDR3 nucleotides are TGTGCCAGCAGCTTAGCCGTCAGCGGGGGGCACAATGAGCAGTTCTTC.

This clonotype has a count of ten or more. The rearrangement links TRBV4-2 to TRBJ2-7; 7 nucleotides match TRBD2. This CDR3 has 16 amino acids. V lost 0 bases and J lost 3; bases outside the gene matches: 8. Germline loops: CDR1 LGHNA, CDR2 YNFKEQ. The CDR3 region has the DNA TGTGCCAGCAGCCAAGAGGGCGGCGCGGGAGTCTACGAGCAGTACTTC. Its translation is CASSQEGGAGVYEQYF.

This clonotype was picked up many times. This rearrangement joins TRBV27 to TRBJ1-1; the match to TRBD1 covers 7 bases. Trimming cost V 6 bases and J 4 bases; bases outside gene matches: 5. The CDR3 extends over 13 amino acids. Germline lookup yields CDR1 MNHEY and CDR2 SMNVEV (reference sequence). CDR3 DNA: TGTGCCAGCAGCCTAGGGGGCGGCACTGAAGCTTTCTTT. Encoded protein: CASSLGGGTEAFF.

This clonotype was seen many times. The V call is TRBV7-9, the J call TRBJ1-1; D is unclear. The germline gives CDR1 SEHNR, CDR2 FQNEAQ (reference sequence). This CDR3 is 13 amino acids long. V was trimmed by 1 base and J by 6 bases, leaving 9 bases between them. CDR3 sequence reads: CASSLDGIPEAFF. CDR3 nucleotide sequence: TGTGCCAGCAGCTTAGATGGGATCCCTGAAGCTTTCTTT.

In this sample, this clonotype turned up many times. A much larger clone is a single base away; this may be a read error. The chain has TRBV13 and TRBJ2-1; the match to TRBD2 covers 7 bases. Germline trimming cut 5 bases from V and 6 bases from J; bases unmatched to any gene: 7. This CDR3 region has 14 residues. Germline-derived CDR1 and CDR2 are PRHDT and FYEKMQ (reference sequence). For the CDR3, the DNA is TGTGCCAGCAGCCCCTCCGGGAGGATCAATGAGCAGTTCTTC. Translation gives CASSPSGRINEQFF.

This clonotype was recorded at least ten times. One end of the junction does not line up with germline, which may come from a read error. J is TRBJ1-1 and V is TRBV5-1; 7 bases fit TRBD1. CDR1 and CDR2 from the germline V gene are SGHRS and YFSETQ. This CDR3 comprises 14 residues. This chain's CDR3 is CASSLGPTGAEAVF. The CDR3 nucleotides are TGCGCCAGCAGCTTGGGGCCTACAGGGGCTGAAGCTGTCTTT.

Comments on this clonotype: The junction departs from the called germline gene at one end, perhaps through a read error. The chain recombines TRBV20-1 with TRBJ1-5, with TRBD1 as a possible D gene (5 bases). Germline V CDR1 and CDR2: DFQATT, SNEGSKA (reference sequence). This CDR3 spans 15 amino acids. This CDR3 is CCASRDGSASHLQHF. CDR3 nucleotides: TGCTGTGCTAGCCGGGACGGTTCGGCCAGTCATCTCCAGCATTTT.

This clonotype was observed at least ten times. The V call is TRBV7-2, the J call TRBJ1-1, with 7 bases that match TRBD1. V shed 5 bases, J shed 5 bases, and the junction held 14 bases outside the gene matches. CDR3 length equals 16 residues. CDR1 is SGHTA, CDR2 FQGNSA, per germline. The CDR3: CASSLELRGLETEAFF. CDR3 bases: TGTGCCAGCAGCCTTGAACTTAGGGGGCTTGAAACTGAAGCTTTCTTT.

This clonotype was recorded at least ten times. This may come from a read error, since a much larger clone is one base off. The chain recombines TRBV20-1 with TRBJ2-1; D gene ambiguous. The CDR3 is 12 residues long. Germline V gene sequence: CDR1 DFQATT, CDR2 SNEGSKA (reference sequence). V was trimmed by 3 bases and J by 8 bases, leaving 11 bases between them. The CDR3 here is CSASRGWDEQFF. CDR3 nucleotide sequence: TGCAGTGCTAGCCGCGGTTGGGATGAGCAGTTCTTC.

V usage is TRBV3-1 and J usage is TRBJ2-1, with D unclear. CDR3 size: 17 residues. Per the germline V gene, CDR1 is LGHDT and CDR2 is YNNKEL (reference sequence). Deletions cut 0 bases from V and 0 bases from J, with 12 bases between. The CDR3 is CASSQDVPWSSYNEQFF. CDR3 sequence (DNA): TGTGCCAGCAGCCAAGACGTACCATGGAGCTCCTACAATGAGCAGTTCTTC.

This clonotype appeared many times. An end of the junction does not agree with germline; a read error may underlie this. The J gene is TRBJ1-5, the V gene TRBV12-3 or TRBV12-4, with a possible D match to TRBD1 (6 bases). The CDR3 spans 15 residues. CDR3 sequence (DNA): TGTACCAGCAGGTTCCGGGACACCGCCAATCAGCCCCAGCATTTT. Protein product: CTSRFRDTANQPQHF.

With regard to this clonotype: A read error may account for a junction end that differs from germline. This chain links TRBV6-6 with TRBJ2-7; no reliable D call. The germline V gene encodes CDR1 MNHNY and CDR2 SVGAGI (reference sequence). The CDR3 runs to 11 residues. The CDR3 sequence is CASWKMNEQSF. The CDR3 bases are TGTGCCAGCTGGAAGATGAACGAGCAGTCCTTC.